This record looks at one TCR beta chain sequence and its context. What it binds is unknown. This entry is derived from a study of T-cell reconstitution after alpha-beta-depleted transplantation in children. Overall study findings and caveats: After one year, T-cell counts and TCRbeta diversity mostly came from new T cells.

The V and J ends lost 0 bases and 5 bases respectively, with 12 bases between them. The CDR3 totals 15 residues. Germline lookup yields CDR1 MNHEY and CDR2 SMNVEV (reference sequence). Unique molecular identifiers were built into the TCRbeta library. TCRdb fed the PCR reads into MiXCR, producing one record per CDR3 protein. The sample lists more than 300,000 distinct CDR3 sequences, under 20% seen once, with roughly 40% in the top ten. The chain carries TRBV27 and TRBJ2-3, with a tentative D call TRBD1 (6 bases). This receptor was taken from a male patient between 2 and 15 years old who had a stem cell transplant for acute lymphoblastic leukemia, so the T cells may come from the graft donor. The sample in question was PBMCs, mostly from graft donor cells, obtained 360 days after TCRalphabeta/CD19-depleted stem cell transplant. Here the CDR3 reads CASSLSGAVGDTQYF. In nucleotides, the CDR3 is TGTGCCAGCAGTTTATCGGGGGCCGTAGGAGATACGCAGTATTTT.